Below, 32 T cell receptor beta chains from the same sample are listed, as sequenced in a study of T cells after yellow fever vaccination. Each CDR3 protein is one row after TCRdb ran MiXCR on the 5' RACE reads. The table has fewer than 500,000 distinct CDR3 sequences, roughly 20% seen once. This specimen consisted of PBMCs, obtained before the yellow fever booster vaccination. The receptors were sampled from a man younger than 35 who received the YFV17D yellow fever vaccine.

This chain links TRBV4-1 with TRBJ1-3, with D perhaps matching TRBD1 (5 bases). This CDR3 spans 15 amino acids. Germline V gene lookup returns CDR1 MGHRA and CDR2 YSYEKL. Trimming removed 0 bases from V and 8 bases from J, with 14 bases in between. CDR3 amino acids: CASSQDGAGEDTIYF. For the CDR3, the DNA is TGCGCCAGCAGCCAAGATGGGGCCGGGGAGGACACCATATATTTT.

This clonotype was counted between two and nine times. The V call is TRBV4-3, the J call TRBJ1-1, with no clear D. The CDR3 runs to 17 residues. Germline lookup yields CDR1 LGHNA and CDR2 YSLEER. V lost 2 bases and J 1 base, leaving 17 bases between the germline ends. As DNA, the CDR3 is TGCGCCAGCAGCCAAAACCGCATGGGTTGGGAGAACACTGAAGCTTTCTTT. This encodes CASSQNRMGWENTEAFF.

V gene TRBV6-1 combines with J gene TRBJ2-1, with 7 bases fitting TRBD1. This CDR3 spans 15 amino acids. CDR1 and CDR2 (germline): MNHNS, SASEGT. V gave up 1 base and J gave up 3 bases; unmatched junction bases: 3. The CDR3 sequence is CASSEESGGYNEQFF. The CDR3 coding sequence is TGTGCCAGCAGTGAAGAGTCAGGGGGCTACAATGAGCAGTTCTTC.

Ten or more counts support this clonotype. This rearrangement joins TRBV20-1 to TRBJ1-2; TRBD1 might be the D (5 bases). V dropped 5 bases and J dropped 2 bases, with 12 bases sitting between them. The germline V gene has CDR1 DFQATT and CDR2 SNEGSKA (reference sequence). This CDR3 comprises 13 residues. The CDR3 bases are TGCAGTGCTTCGGCAGGGCAGAACTATGGCTACACCTTC. As protein: CSASAGQNYGYTF.

This clonotype came up a few times. The chain is built from TRBV27 and TRBJ1-1; D is perhaps TRBD1 (6 bases). V was cut by 6 bases and J by 1 base, with 15 bases left in between. CDR1 is MNHEY, CDR2 SMNVEV, per germline (reference sequence). The CDR3 has 15 residues. This CDR3 is CASSWAQGGNTEAFF. CDR3 DNA sequence: TGTGCCAGCAGCTGGGCACAGGGAGGGAACACTGAAGCTTTCTTT.

This clonotype appeared a few times. This chain connects TRBV12-5 to TRBJ2-7, with TRBD1 identical over 8 bases. Looked up from germline, CDR1 is LGHNT and CDR2 is FRNRAP. With V trimmed by 3 bases and J by 3 bases, 10 bases remained unmatched. This CDR3 region has 16 residues. CDR3 amino acids: CASGFRGPRARYEQYV. For the CDR3, the DNA is TGTGCTAGTGGTTTCAGGGGGCCCCGTGCCCGCTACGAGCAGTACGTC.

The chain couples TRBV2 to TRBJ1-5, with 7 bases aligning to TRBD1. There are 16 residues in the CDR3. V shed 4 bases, J shed 4 bases, and the junction held 10 bases outside the gene matches. Germline V gives CDR1 SNHLY, CDR2 FYNNEI. The CDR3 loop reads CASSAGGRGGNQPQHF. Written as DNA, the CDR3 is TGTGCCAGCAGTGCAGGGGGACGGGGAGGGAATCAGCCCCAGCATTTT. Together with reference TRBV2 and TRBJ1-5, the CDR3 gives the full variable domain: EPEVTQTPSHQVTQMGQEVILRCVPISNHLYFYWYRQILGQKVEFLVSFYNNEISEKSEIFDDQFSVERPDGSNFTLKIRSTKLEDSAMYFCASSAGGRGGNQPQHFGDGTRLSIL.

This clonotype has a handful of counts. The rearrangement links TRBV24-1 to TRBJ2-3; 9 bases align to TRBD1. Germline CDR1 and CDR2: KGHDR and SFDVKD. V lost 10 bases and J lost 0; bases outside the gene matches: 1. The CDR3 consists of 13 residues. CDR3 nucleotides: TGTGCCACGGGGACAGGGAGCACAGATACGCAGTATTTT. This codes for CATGTGSTDTQYF.

This clonotype was seen a handful of times. V is TRBV5-1 and J is TRBJ2-2; D remains ambiguous. Germline V CDR1 and CDR2: SGHRS, YFSETQ. This CDR3 has 12 residues. Trimming removed 0 bases at V and 8 bases at J, with 5 bases between. CDR3 region: CASSLENGELFF. The CDR3 DNA reads TGCGCCAGCAGCTTGGAGAATGGGGAGCTGTTTTTT. The full variable domain, in which reference TRBV5-1 and TRBJ2-2 provide the parts outside the CDR3, is KAGVTQTPRYLIKTRGQQVTLSCSPISGHRSVSWYQQTPGQGLQFLFEYFSETQRNKGNFPGRFSGRQFSNSRSEMNVSTLELGDSALYLCASSLENGELFFGEGSRLTVL.

The CDR3 reads CASSLAGDELFF. CDR3 nucleotides: TGTGCCAGCAGCTTAGCAGGGGATGAGCTGTTTTTT. The chain uses TRBV7-6 and TRBJ2-2, with a weak D call TRBD1 (5 bases). CDR1 and CDR2 from the germline V gene are SGHVS and FNYEAQ. Trimming left V 0 bases short and J 11 bases short, with 7 bases between. The CDR3 is 12 residues long.

This clonotype was seen a few times. No DNA is shown, since the ends of the CDR3 on it are uncertain; the CDR3 is the one TCRdb lists. The chain combines TRBV7-3 with TRBJ2-2; the table's D call of TRBD1 was not tested on the DNA. Including both end residues, the CDR3 is 16 amino acids long. The germline V gene encodes CDR1 SGHTA and CDR2 FQGTGA. CDR3: CASSSGTGRTPGSCFF.

This clonotype showed up just a few times. V gene TRBV5-1 combines with J gene TRBJ1-1, with D tentatively TRBD1 (6 bases). The germline V gene encodes CDR1 SGHRS and CDR2 YFSETQ. V was pared by 2 bases and J by 4 bases, with 12 bases between. The CDR3 contains 14 residues. The CDR3 here is CASSFGGDGTEAFF. The DNA for the CDR3 is TGCGCCAGCAGCTTCGGGGGCGATGGCACTGAAGCTTTCTTT. The entire variable domain, with the rest obtained from reference TRBV5-1 and TRBJ1-1, is as follows: KAGVTQTPRYLIKTRGQQVTLSCSPISGHRSVSWYQQTPGQGLQFLFEYFSETQRNKGNFPGRFSGRQFSNSRSEMNVSTLELGDSALYLCASSFGGDGTEAFFGQGTRLTVV.

This sequence joins TRBV27 and TRBJ1-5; TRBD1 might be the D (5 bases). The CDR3 sequence is 15 residues long. Looked up from germline, CDR1 is MNHEY and CDR2 is SMNVEV (reference sequence). V lost 10 bases, J lost 1 base, and 17 bases lay in between. The CDR3 DNA reads as TGTGCCATCCTAGATCGGGGCTTGAGCAATCAGCCCCAGCATTTT. Translation: CAILDRGLSNQPQHF.

The V gene is TRBV27, the J gene TRBJ1-5; D not certain. This CDR3 contains 12 residues. Germline loops: CDR1 MNHEY, CDR2 SMNVEV (reference sequence). V lost 3 bases and J lost 4, with 4 bases in between. The CDR3 reads CASSFWNQPQHF. The CDR3 nucleotides read TGTGCCAGCAGTTTTTGGAATCAGCCCCAGCATTTT.

This clonotype was counted at least ten times. The chain combines TRBV4-1 with TRBJ2-1, with 7 bases fitting TRBD2. CDR3 size: 11 residues. The V segment lost 3 bases and the J segment 14 bases; nucleotides outside the gene matches: 4. Germline V gene data show CDR1 as MGHRA and CDR2 as YSYEKL. The CDR3 spells CASSHGGVEFF. The CDR3 DNA sequence: TGCGCCAGCAGCCATGGGGGGGTCGAGTTCTTC.

CDR3 sequence: CASSRRGQGEGETQYF. The CDR3 bases are TGTGCCAGCAGCCGCAGGGGACAGGGAGAAGGAGAGACCCAGTACTTC. J is TRBJ2-5 and V is TRBV14; TRBD1 agrees at 9 bases. Germline CDR1 is SGHDN and CDR2 is FVKESK. The J segment lost 4 bases and the V segment lost 4 bases, leaving 10 bases of the junction unmatched. The CDR3 is made up of 16 amino acids.

In this sample, this clonotype turned up a few times. The chain joins TRBV6-1 to TRBJ1-5; TRBD1 matches at 7 bases. Germline V gene sequence: CDR1 MNHNS, CDR2 SASEGT. The CDR3 has 16 residues. V lost 0 bases, J lost 5 bases, and 7 bases stayed unmatched. CDR3 loop: CASSEARGTKYQPQHF. In DNA, the CDR3 is TGTGCCAGCAGTGAAGCCAGGGGGACGAAGTATCAGCCCCAGCATTTT.

The chain has TRBV19 and TRBJ2-1; D is unclear. The CDR3 is 15 amino acids. CDR1 LNHDA and CDR2 SQIVND come from the germline V gene (reference sequence). Trimming left V 6 bases short and J 0 bases short, with 12 bases between. CDR3 region: CASRTRHSSYNEQFF. In nucleotides, the CDR3 is TGTGCCAGTAGGACCCGACACAGCTCCTACAATGAGCAGTTCTTC.

V and J are TRBV6-2 or TRBV6-3 and TRBJ1-1, with D possibly being TRBD1 (6 bases). CDR1 is MNHEY, CDR2 SVGEGT, per germline. The V end was cut by 6 bases, the J end by 0 bases, with 11 bases between. CDR3 length: 14 residues. CDR3 loop: CASRRDTLNTEAFF. DNA for the CDR3: TGTGCCAGCAGGAGGGACACCCTGAACACTGAAGCTTTCTTT.

A few counts support this clonotype. V usage is TRBV7-6 and J usage is TRBJ1-4; D is uncertain. CDR1 and CDR2 from the germline V gene are SGHVS and FNYEAQ. Between the trimmed V and J ends, which lost 5 bases and 6 bases, there was a span of 13 bases. The CDR3 loop spans 14 amino acids. CDR3 bases: TGTGCCAGCAGCCCGGACGGTTACCATGAAAAACTGTTTTTT. Translated, it gives CASSPDGYHEKLFF. Full variable domain (missing parts from reference TRBV7-6 and TRBJ1-4): GAGVSQSPRYKVTKRGQDVALRCDPISGHVSLYWYRQALGQGPEFLTYFNYEAQQDKSGLPNDRFSAERPEGSISTLTIQRTEQRDSAMYRCASSPDGYHEKLFFGSGTQLSVL.

This clonotype was detected only a few times. The chain couples TRBV29-1 to TRBJ1-1, with D perhaps TRBD1 (6 bases). This CDR3 comprises 11 residues. Trimming removed 3 bases at V and 5 bases at J, with 7 bases between. Germline lookup yields CDR1 SQVTM and CDR2 ANQGSEA. The CDR3: CSVDGQTEAFF. The DNA for the CDR3 is TGCAGCGTTGACGGACAGACTGAAGCTTTCTTT. Full variable domain (missing parts from reference TRBV29-1 and TRBJ1-1): SAVISQKPSRDICQRGTSLTIQCQVDSQVTMMFWYRQQPGQSLTLIATANQGSEATYESGFVIDKFPISRPNLTFSTLTVSNMSPEDSSIYLCSVDGQTEAFFGQGTRLTVV.

V and J are TRBV20-1 and TRBJ2-3, with TRBD1 identical over 9 bases. Germline CDR1 is DFQATT and CDR2 is SNEGSKA (reference sequence). The ends lost 4 bases at V and 3 bases at J; junction bases unmatched: 11. There are 16 residues in the CDR3. CDR3 sequence reads: CSAKLLTGGPTDTQYF. CDR3 DNA: TGCAGTGCTAAACTCCTGACAGGGGGTCCTACAGATACGCAGTATTTT.

The chain joins TRBV20-1 to TRBJ2-3; tentative D call: TRBD1 (7 bases). The germline gives CDR1 DFQATT, CDR2 SNEGSKA (reference sequence). V was trimmed by 3 bases and J by 6 bases, leaving 19 bases between them. This CDR3 region has 15 residues. CDR3 amino acids: CSARDLRLGGDTQYF. CDR3 sequence (DNA): TGCAGTGCTAGGGACCTCCGACTAGGGGGCGATACGCAGTATTTT.

This clonotype has just a few counts. The CDR3 coding sequence is TGCGCCAGCAGCCATGGACTAGCGGGGCCCGCCTACAATGAGCAGTTCTTC. Translating gives CASSHGLAGPAYNEQFF. The V and J genes are TRBV4-1 and TRBJ2-1; TRBD2 matches 12 bases. V trimming: 3 bases; J trimming: 2 bases; junction bases outside the gene matches: 5. This CDR3 is built from 17 residues. Per the germline V gene, CDR1 is MGHRA and CDR2 is YSYEKL.

CDR3 DNA: TGTGCCAGCAGCCCGGGTCCCGGGAGGCAGCCCCAGCATTTT. This sequence encodes CASSPGPGRQPQHF. The chain recombines TRBV7-2 with TRBJ1-5; no reliable D call. This CDR3 has 14 residues. Germline CDR1 SGHTA, CDR2 FQGNSA. V lost 5 bases and J 7 bases, leaving 15 bases between the germline ends.

Only a few counts were recorded for this clonotype. The chain is built from TRBV6-5 and TRBJ1-1; TRBD1 is a possible D gene (6 bases). Trimming removed 6 bases at V and 8 bases at J, with 19 bases between. The V gene's germline CDR1 is MNHEY and CDR2 SVGAGI. The CDR3 has 14 residues. The CDR3 DNA is TGTGCCAGCAGGCAAACTACAGGGTTCCGAGAAGCTTTCTTT. Translating it yields CASRQTTGFREAFF.

The chain links TRBV18 to TRBJ2-7; TRBD2 matches at 12 bases. This CDR3 spans 16 amino acids. The V gene's germline CDR1 is KGHSH and CDR2 LQKENI. V lost 3 bases to trimming and J lost 2 bases; unmatched junction nucleotides: 5. The CDR3 DNA follows: TGTGCCAGCTCACCCCTAGCGGGGGGGCCTACCTACGAGCAGTACTTC. Its protein product is CASSPLAGGPTYEQYF.

This clonotype appeared once. One end of the junction does not line up with germline, which may come from a read error. The rearrangement joins TRBV29-1 to TRBJ2-4; perhaps TRBD2 as D (6 bases). This CDR3 has 16 amino acids. Germline V gene data show CDR1 as SQVTM and CDR2 as ANQGSEA. Here the CDR3 reads CCVEGSGTGAKNIQYF. CDR3 bases: TGCTGCGTTGAGGGTAGCGGAACGGGGGCCAAAAACATTCAGTACTTC.

This chain connects TRBV10-1 to TRBJ2-7, with D tentatively TRBD2 (5 bases). The germline V gene encodes CDR1 WNHNN and CDR2 SYGVQD (reference sequence). This CDR3 comprises 12 residues. Between the trimmed V and J ends, which lost 3 bases and 8 bases, there was a span of 11 bases. The DNA for the CDR3 is TGCGCCAGCAGTGATGAGGAGGTCAAGCAGTACTTC. It encodes CASSDEEVKQYF.

This clonotype was counted a few times. The chain couples TRBV12-3 or TRBV12-4 to TRBJ1-4; possible D gene TRBD1, 5 bases. CDR3 length: 14 residues. V lost 6 bases to trimming and J lost 7 bases, with 15 bases between them. The CDR3 sequence: CASSLGGGAEKLFF. The CDR3 bases are TGTGCCAGCAGCTTGGGGGGAGGCGCTGAAAAACTGTTTTTT.

The chain employs TRBV10-2 and TRBJ2-2; 7 bases map to TRBD1. The CDR3 spans 15 residues. J gave up 3 bases and V 7 bases, and 8 bases lay outside the gene matches. The germline gives CDR1 WSHSY, CDR2 SAAADI. This chain's CDR3 is CASNDRTGDTGELFF. CDR3 nucleotide sequence: TGCGCCAGCAACGACCGAACAGGGGACACCGGGGAGCTGTTTTTT.

This CDR3 is CASSDRQLTYNEQFF. CDR3 DNA sequence: TGTGCCAGCAGTGATAGGCAGCTCACCTACAATGAGCAGTTCTTC. The gene calls are TRBV2 and TRBJ2-1; no clear D gene. The CDR3 sequence is 15 residues long. V lost 3 bases and J 2 bases, leaving 11 bases between the germline ends. Per germline, CDR1 SNHLY and CDR2 FYNNEI.